The 14 T cell receptor beta chains reported below all come from one sample, sequenced in a study of blood T cell repertoires in COVID-19. Using immunoSEQ multiplex PCR, the repertoire was profiled, and TCRdb retains in-frame clones only, with some absent. The sample lists under 200,000 clones; approximately 87% were seen once. Sequenced input: peripheral blood. The receptors shown here come from a woman aged 70-85 years with COVID-19, enrolled during active disease.

The V call is TRBV2, the J call TRBJ1-1, with TRBD1 identical over 9 bases. The germline V gene encodes CDR1 SNHLY and CDR2 FYNNEI. This CDR3 spans 14 amino acids. Germline trimming cut 7 bases from V and 5 bases from J; bases unmatched to any gene: 8. CDR3 DNA: TGTGCCAGCAAAAGCCGGACAGGGGAAACTGAAGCTTTCTTT. It yields the protein CASKSRTGETEAFF.

The rearrangement joins TRBV28 to TRBJ1-5; D unresolved. The V gene lost 6 bases and the J gene lost 5 bases, with 11 bases spanning the gap. CDR3 length equals 13 residues. CDR1 and CDR2 from the germline V gene are MDHEN and SYDVKM. Here the CDR3 DNA reads TGTGCCAGCAGCAAAGAGGAAGATCAGCCCCAGCATTTT. This sequence encodes CASSKEEDQPQHF. Based on the CDR3 plus reference TRBV28 and TRBJ1-5, the full variable domain is DVKVTQSSRYLVKRTGEKVFLECVQDMDHENMFWYRQDPGLGLRLIYFSYDVKMKEKGDIPEGYSVSREKKERFSLILESASTNQTSMYLCASSKEEDQPQHFGDGTRLSIL.

The V call is TRBV18, the J call TRBJ2-5; D is unresolved. The CDR3 is made up of 13 amino acids. Trimming cost V 3 bases and J 2 bases, with 7 bases left between them. Germline V gives CDR1 KGHSH, CDR2 LQKENI. The DNA for the CDR3 is TGTGCCAGCTCACCCGCTAGACAAGAGACCCAGTACTTC. Its translation is CASSPARQETQYF.

The chain carries TRBV28 and TRBJ1-6, with D possibly being TRBD1 (5 bases). V was trimmed by 4 bases and J by 8 bases, leaving 15 bases between them. The CDR3 is 15 residues long. The germline V gene has CDR1 MDHEN and CDR2 SYDVKM. The CDR3 DNA reads TGTGCCAGCAGTTCCTCGTGGACAACATATTCACCCCTCCACTTT. This translates into CASSSSWTTYSPLHF. The variable domain in full, completed from reference TRBV28 and TRBJ1-6, reads DVKVTQSSRYLVKRTGEKVFLECVQDMDHENMFWYRQDPGLGLRLIYFSYDVKMKEKGDIPEGYSVSREKKERFSLILESASTNQTSMYLCASSSSWTTYSPLHFGNGTRLTVT.

This rearrangement joins TRBV7-9 to TRBJ2-3, with 8 nucleotides matching TRBD2. The CDR3 runs to 16 residues. The V segment lost 1 base and the J segment 5 bases; nucleotides outside the gene matches: 8. The germline V gene has CDR1 SEHNR and CDR2 FQNEAQ (reference sequence). This chain's CDR3 is CASSLEVGGAEDTQYF. The DNA of the CDR3 is TGTGCCAGCAGCTTAGAAGTCGGGGGGGCCGAAGATACGCAGTATTTT.

The chain employs TRBV24-1 and TRBJ2-3; D may be TRBD2 (5 bases). CDR1 KGHDR and CDR2 SFDVKD come from the germline V gene. The V gene lost 0 bases and the J gene lost 5 bases, with 20 bases spanning the gap. The CDR3 totals 18 residues. The CDR3 spells CATSDLKDSLVGKDTQYF. CDR3 in DNA: TGTGCCACCAGTGATTTGAAGGACTCACTTGTCGGTAAAGATACGCAGTATTTT.

The chain combines TRBV5-6 with TRBJ1-1; 8 bases agree with TRBD1. The CDR3 has 13 residues. V shed 7 bases, J shed 4 bases, and the junction held 6 bases outside the gene matches. Germline-derived CDR1 and CDR2 are SGHDT and YYEEEE. CDR3 region: CASFQGAGTEAFF. DNA for the CDR3: TGTGCCAGCTTCCAGGGGGCTGGCACTGAAGCTTTCTTT.

The chain employs TRBV19 and TRBJ1-2; D perhaps matches TRBD1 (5 bases). CDR1 LNHDA and CDR2 SQIVND come from the germline V gene (reference sequence). The V and J ends lost 1 base and 1 base respectively, with 16 bases between them. CDR3 size: 17 residues. The CDR3 bases are TGTGCCAGTAGTATAGGTTCAGGGCAACGAAATAACTATGGCTACACCTTC. It specifies CASSIGSGQRNNYGYTF.

The rearrangement links TRBV15 to TRBJ2-2, with 10 positions matching TRBD1. Trimming cost V 3 bases and J 5 bases; bases outside gene matches: 6. The CDR3 contains 16 residues. Germline V gene data show CDR1 as LNHNV and CDR2 as YYDKDF (reference sequence). CDR3 in amino acids: CATSRDWTGGTGELFF. DNA of the CDR3: TGTGCCACCAGCAGGGATTGGACAGGGGGAACCGGGGAGCTGTTTTTT.

V is TRBV11-2 and J is TRBJ2-1; 13 bases are shared with TRBD2. Germline-derived CDR1 and CDR2 are SGHAT and FQNNGV. The V gene end was trimmed by 10 bases and the J gene end by 6 bases; junction bases not matched to a gene: 3. There are 13 residues in the CDR3. Here the CDR3 reads CATGLAGSNEQFF. The CDR3 DNA is TGTGCCACGGGACTAGCGGGGTCCAATGAGCAGTTCTTC.

The rearrangement joins TRBV19 to TRBJ1-5; maybe TRBD1 (6 bases). Germline lookup yields CDR1 LNHDA and CDR2 SQIVND (reference sequence). V was shortened by 5 bases and J by 7 bases, with 15 bases between the two germline ends. The CDR3 is made up of 14 amino acids. This CDR3 is CASSPQGPVQPQHF. DNA for the CDR3: TGTGCCAGTAGTCCACAGGGTCCAGTACAGCCCCAGCATTTT.

The V and J genes are TRBV5-4 and TRBJ2-5; TRBD2 aligns across 10 bases. In germline, CDR1 is SGHNT, CDR2 YYREEE (reference sequence). The CDR3 loop spans 17 amino acids. V was clipped by 5 bases and J by 1 base; unmatched bases: 11. The CDR3 bases are TGTGCCAGCAGGGTCGGTAGCGGGGGGAGATCCCAAGAGACCCAGTACTTC. Its protein is CASRVGSGGRSQETQYF.

The rearrangement links TRBV11-2 to TRBJ2-7, with TRBD2 matching over 9 bases. This CDR3 comprises 14 residues. Per the germline V gene, CDR1 is SGHAT and CDR2 is FQNNGV. Losses at the gene ends were 5 bases for V and 1 base for J; bases not matched to a gene: 3. CDR3 coding DNA: TGTGCCAGCAGCCCAGCGGGGGGTTCCTACGAGCAGTACTTC. Translated, it gives CASSPAGGSYEQYF.

This chain links TRBV4-1 with TRBJ2-5; a possible D gene is TRBD1 (6 bases). The V end lost 0 bases, the J end lost 2 bases, and 13 bases lay between the germline ends. The CDR3 has 16 amino acids. In germline, CDR1 is MGHRA, CDR2 YSYEKL. As DNA, the CDR3 is TGCGCCAGCAGCCAAGATTTTGAGACAGGACAAGAGACCCAGTACTTC. Residues: CASSQDFETGQETQYF.